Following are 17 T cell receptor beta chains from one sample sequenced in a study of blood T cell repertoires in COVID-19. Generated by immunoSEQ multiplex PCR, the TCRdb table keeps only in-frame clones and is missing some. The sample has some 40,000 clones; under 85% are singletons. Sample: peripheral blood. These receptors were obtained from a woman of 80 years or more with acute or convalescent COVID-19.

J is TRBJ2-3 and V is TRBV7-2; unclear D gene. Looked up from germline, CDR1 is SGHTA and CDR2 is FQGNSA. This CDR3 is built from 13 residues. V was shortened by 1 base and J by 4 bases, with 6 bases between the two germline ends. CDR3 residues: CASSLVSSDTQYF. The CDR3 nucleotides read TGTGCCAGCAGCTTAGTTTCCTCAGATACGCAGTATTTT.

CDR3 sequence (DNA): TGTGCCAGCACCCTAACAGGGTTGAACACTGAAGCTTTCTTT. Its translation: CASTLTGLNTEAFF. V is TRBV3-1 (or the pseudogene TRBV3-2) and J is TRBJ1-1, with D possibly matching TRBD1 (6 bases). Trimming cost V 7 bases and J 0 bases, with 12 bases left between them. This CDR3 comprises 14 residues. Per germline, CDR1 LGHDT and CDR2 YNNKEL (reference sequence).

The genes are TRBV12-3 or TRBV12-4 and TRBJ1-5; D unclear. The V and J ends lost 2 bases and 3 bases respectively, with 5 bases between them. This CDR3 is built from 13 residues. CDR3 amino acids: CASSLTDNQPQHF. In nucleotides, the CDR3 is TGTGCCAGCAGTTTAACAGACAATCAGCCCCAGCATTTT.

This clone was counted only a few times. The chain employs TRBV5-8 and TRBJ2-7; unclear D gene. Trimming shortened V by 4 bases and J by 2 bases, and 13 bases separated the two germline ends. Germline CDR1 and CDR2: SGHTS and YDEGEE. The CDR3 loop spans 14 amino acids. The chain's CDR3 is CASSGRYPTYEQYF. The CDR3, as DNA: TGTGCCAGCAGCGGGCGATATCCGACCTACGAGCAGTACTTC.

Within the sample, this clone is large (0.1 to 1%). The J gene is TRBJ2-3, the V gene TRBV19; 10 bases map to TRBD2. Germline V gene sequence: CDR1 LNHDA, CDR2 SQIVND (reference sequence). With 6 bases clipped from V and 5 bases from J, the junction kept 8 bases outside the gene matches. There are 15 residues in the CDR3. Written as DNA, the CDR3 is TGTGCCAGTAGGGAGCGGGAGGGCCGGGGAGATACGCAGTATTTT. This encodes CASREREGRGDTQYF.

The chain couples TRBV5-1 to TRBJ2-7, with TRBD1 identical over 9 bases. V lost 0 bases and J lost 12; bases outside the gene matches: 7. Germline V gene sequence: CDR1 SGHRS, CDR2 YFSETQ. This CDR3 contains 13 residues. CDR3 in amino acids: CASSLEAPGQGYF. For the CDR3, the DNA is TGCGCCAGCAGCTTGGAGGCCCCGGGACAGGGGTACTTC.

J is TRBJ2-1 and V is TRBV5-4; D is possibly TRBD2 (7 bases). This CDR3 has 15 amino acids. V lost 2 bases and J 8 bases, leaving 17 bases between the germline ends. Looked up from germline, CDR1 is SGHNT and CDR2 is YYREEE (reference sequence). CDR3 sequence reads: CASSFGLEGGYEQFF. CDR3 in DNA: TGTGCCAGCAGCTTTGGGCTAGAGGGGGGGTATGAGCAGTTCTTC.

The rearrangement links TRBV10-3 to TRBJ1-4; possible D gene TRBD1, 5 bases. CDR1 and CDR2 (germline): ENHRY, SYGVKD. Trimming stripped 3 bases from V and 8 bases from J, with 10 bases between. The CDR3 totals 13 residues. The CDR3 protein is CAISDQGREKLFF. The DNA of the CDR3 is TGTGCCATCAGTGACCAGGGTCGCGAAAAACTGTTTTTT.

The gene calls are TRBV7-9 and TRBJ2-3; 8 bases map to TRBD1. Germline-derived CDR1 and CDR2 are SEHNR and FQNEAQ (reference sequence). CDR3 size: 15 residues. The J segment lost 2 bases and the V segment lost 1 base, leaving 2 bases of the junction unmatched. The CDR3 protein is CASSLGQGYTDTQYF. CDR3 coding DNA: TGTGCCAGCAGCTTAGGACAGGGGTACACAGATACGCAGTATTTT.

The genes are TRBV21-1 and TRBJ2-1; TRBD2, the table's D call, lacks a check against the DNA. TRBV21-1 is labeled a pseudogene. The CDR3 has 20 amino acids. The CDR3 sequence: CASSKKNTSGCLSSYNEQFF. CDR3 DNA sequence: TGTGCCAGCAGCAAAAAAAATACTAGCGGGTGCTTGAGCTCCTACAATGAGCAGTTCTTC.

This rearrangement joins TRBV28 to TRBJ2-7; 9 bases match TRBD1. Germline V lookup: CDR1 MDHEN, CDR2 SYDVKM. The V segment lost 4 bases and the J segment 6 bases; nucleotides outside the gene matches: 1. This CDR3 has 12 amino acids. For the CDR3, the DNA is TGTGCCAGCAGTTGGGGACAGGGCGAGCAGTACTTC. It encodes CASSWGQGEQYF. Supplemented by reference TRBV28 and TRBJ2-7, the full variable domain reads DVKVTQSSRYLVKRTGEKVFLECVQDMDHENMFWYRQDPGLGLRLIYFSYDVKMKEKGDIPEGYSVSREKKERFSLILESASTNQTSMYLCASSWGQGEQYFGPGTRLTVT.

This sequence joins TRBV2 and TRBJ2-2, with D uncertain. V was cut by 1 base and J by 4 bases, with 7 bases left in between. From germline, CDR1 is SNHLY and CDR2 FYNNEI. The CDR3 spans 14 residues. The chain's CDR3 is CASSEDRATGELFF. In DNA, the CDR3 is TGTGCCAGCAGTGAAGACAGAGCCACCGGGGAGCTGTTTTTT.

This CDR3 reads CASSLTPSTDTQYF. CDR3 in DNA: TGTGCCAGCAGCTTAACTCCTAGCACAGATACGCAGTATTTT. V gene TRBV11-3 combines with J gene TRBJ2-3; no firm D call. Germline CDR1 is SGHNT and CDR2 is YENEEA. CDR3 length: 14 residues. Trimming left V 2 bases short and J 0 bases short, with 6 bases between.

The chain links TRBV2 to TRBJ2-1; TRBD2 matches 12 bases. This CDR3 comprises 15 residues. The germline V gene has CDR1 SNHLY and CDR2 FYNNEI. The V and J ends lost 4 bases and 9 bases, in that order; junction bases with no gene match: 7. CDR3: CASSALLLAGGEQFF. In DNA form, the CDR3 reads TGTGCCAGCAGTGCCCTATTACTAGCGGGAGGTGAGCAGTTCTTC.

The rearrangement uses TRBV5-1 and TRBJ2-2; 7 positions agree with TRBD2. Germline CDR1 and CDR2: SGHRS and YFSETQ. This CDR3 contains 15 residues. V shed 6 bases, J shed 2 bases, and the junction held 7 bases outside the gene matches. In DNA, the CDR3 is TGCGCCAGCACCCAAACTAGCGTTAACACCGGGGAGCTGTTTTTT. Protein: CASTQTSVNTGELFF.

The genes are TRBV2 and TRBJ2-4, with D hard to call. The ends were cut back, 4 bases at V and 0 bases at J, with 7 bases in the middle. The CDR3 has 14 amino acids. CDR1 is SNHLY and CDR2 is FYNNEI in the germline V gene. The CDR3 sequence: CASSANLAKNIQYF. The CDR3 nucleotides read TGTGCCAGCAGTGCCAACTTAGCCAAAAACATTCAGTACTTC.

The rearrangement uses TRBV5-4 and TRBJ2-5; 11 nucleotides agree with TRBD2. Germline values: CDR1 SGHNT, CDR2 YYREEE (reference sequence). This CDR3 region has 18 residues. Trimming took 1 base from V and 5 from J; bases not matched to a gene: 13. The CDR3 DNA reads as TGTGCCAGCAGCTTGATGAAAAGTGCTAGCGGGAGGAGGGAGACCCAGTACTTC. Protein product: CASSLMKSASGRRETQYF.